The entry that follows covers one TCR beta chain sequence. This sample is drawn from a study of sequential checkpoint blockade in melanoma. The V and J ends lost 2 bases and 4 bases, in that order; junction bases with no gene match: 3. The V gene's germline CDR1 is MGHDK and CDR2 SYGVNS. The CDR3 is made up of 14 amino acids. Treatment here: randomized to nivolumab then ipilimumab (arm A) or the reverse (arm B). Clones were read by immunoSEQ multiplex PCR, and TCRdb kept only the in-frame ones, dropping some. The data hold 8,000 to 10,000 clones, with around 24% observed a single time. The rearrangement links TRBV25-1 to TRBJ1-2; 8 nucleotides match TRBD1. This TCR was sampled from a human donor with melanoma. The sequenced sample was tumor tissue (inferred from file names), obtained from a patient given nivolumab and ipilimumab in sequence. CDR3 DNA: TGTGCCAGCAGTGAAAGGGACAGGTCCTATGGCTACACCTTC. It codes for CASSERDRSYGYTF.